The 11 T cell receptor beta chains below come from one sample, sequenced in a study of OX40 agonist ivuxolimab in advanced cancers. The repertoire was sequenced with immunoSEQ multiplex PCR; TCRdb's copy has only in-frame clones and lacks some. The table includes over 90,000 clones, around 84% detected once. Sequences were derived from CD4+ or CD8+ T cells sorted from blood, sampled in a trial of the OX40 agonist ivuxolimab. These receptors were obtained from an adult with an advanced solid tumor such as melanoma, head and neck, liver or kidney cancer.

The rearrangement uses TRBV11-3 and TRBJ2-7; 10 bases are shared with TRBD2. The CDR3 consists of 14 residues. The V gene's germline CDR1 is SGHNT and CDR2 YENEEA. The trim removed 3 bases at V and 4 bases at J, leaving 3 bases unmatched. The CDR3 DNA reads TGTGCCAGCAGCTTGGGACTAGCGAGTTACGAGCAGTACTTC. This translates into CASSLGLASYEQYF.

The chain has TRBV15 and TRBJ2-5, with 8 bases identical to TRBD2. CDR3 length: 15 amino acids. J gave up 4 bases and V 0 bases, and 4 bases lay outside the gene matches. CDR1 LNHNV and CDR2 YYDKDF come from the germline V gene (reference sequence). Here the CDR3 reads CATSRDVGLGETQYF. The CDR3 DNA reads as TGTGCCACCAGCAGAGATGTGGGACTAGGAGAGACCCAGTACTTC.

The chain combines TRBV11-1 with TRBJ2-5; no clear D. The end of the DNA is better explained by TRBJ2-7, so the J call may be wrong. The germline CDR1 and CDR2 sequences are SGHAT and FQDESV (reference sequence). CDR3 length equals 15 residues. The CDR3 region is CASSLSDLQSYEQYF. CDR3 coding DNA: TGTGCCAGCAGCCTCTCGGACCTCCAATCCTACGAGCAGTACTTC.

The chain couples TRBV5-1 to TRBJ2-5; 12 bases match TRBD2. This CDR3 region has 13 residues. Germline assignment: CDR1 SGHRS and CDR2 YFSETQ. Trimming at V came to 7 bases and at J to 5 bases, leaving 3 bases not matched to a gene. This chain's CDR3 is CASGLAGRETQYF. CDR3 nucleotide sequence: TGCGCCAGCGGACTAGCGGGGAGGGAGACCCAGTACTTC.

This clone has only one observation. The chain employs TRBV19 and TRBJ1-1; no reliable D call. With 3 bases removed from V and 1 base from J, the gap between germline ends came to 9 bases. The CDR3 is 14 amino acids. Germline V gene lookup returns CDR1 LNHDA and CDR2 SQIVND (reference sequence). The CDR3 sequence is CASSIGQKNTEAFF. The CDR3 nucleotides read TGTGCCAGTAGTATTGGGCAGAAGAACACTGAAGCTTTCTTT.

The chain combines TRBV18 with TRBJ2-5; D remains unclear. This CDR3 comprises 13 residues. V lost 0 bases and J lost 5, with 7 bases in between. The germline V gene encodes CDR1 KGHSH and CDR2 LQKENI. The CDR3 nucleotides are TGTGCCAGCTCACCACCGAGTGATGAGACCCAGTACTTC. It codes for CASSPPSDETQYF.

The V call is TRBV5-1, the J call TRBJ1-4; 9 bases match TRBD1. Trimming cost V 4 bases and J 4 bases; bases outside gene matches: 5. Per the germline V gene, CDR1 is SGHRS and CDR2 is YFSETQ. The CDR3 spans 15 residues. CDR3 DNA: TGCGCCAGCAGCGCTATGACAGGGGGTAATGAAAAACTGTTTTTT. Its protein is CASSAMTGGNEKLFF.

The chain joins TRBV7-2 to TRBJ2-1; D possibly corresponds to TRBD2 (5 bases). This CDR3 has 16 residues. Germline CDR1 SGHTA, CDR2 FQGNSA. The V gene lost 4 bases and the J gene lost 0 bases, with 13 bases spanning the gap. CDR3 in amino acids: CASSSRTSSSYNEQFF. The CDR3 DNA sequence: TGTGCCAGCAGCTCTAGGACTTCTAGCTCCTACAATGAGCAGTTCTTC.

The rearrangement uses TRBV5-1 and TRBJ1-4, with D unresolved. V dropped 0 bases and J dropped 6 bases, with 9 bases sitting between them. The V gene's germline CDR1 is SGHRS and CDR2 YFSETQ. The CDR3 is 14 amino acids. CDR3: CASSLGGNDEKLFF. In DNA, the CDR3 is TGCGCCAGCAGCTTGGGAGGGAATGATGAAAAACTGTTTTTT.

The rearrangement links TRBV5-1 to TRBJ2-1; D might be TRBD2 (5 bases). The germline V and J ends were trimmed by 4 bases and 9 bases, with 11 bases remaining between them. The CDR3 length is 12 residues. Germline values: CDR1 SGHRS, CDR2 YFSETQ. Here the CDR3 reads CASSLERGEQFF. The CDR3 DNA reads TGCGCCAGCAGCCTAGAACGGGGTGAGCAGTTCTTC. The entire variable domain, with the rest obtained from reference TRBV5-1 and TRBJ2-1, is as follows: KAGVTQTPRYLIKTRGQQVTLSCSPISGHRSVSWYQQTPGQGLQFLFEYFSETQRNKGNFPGRFSGRQFSNSRSEMNVSTLELGDSALYLCASSLERGEQFFGPGTRLTVL.

This chain links TRBV5-6 with TRBJ2-5, with 11 bases lining up with TRBD2. V lost 3 bases and J lost 5; bases outside the gene matches: 6. Germline lookup yields CDR1 SGHDT and CDR2 YYEEEE. This CDR3 comprises 15 residues. CDR3: CASSSLAGVRETQYF. In DNA, the CDR3 is TGTGCCAGCAGCTCACTAGCGGGAGTACGGGAGACCCAGTACTTC.